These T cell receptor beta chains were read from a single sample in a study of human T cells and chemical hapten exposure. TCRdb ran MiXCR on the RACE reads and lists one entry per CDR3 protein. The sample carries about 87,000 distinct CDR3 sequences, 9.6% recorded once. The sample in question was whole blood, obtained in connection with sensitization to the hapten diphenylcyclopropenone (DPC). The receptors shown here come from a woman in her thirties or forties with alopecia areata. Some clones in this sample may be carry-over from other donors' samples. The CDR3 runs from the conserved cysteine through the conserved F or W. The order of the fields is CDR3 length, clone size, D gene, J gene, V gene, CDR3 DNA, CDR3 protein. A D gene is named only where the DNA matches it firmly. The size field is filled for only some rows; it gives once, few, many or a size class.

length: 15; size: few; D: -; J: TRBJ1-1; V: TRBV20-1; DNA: TGCAGTGCCTATTCCCCTTCGGGGGCCGACACTGAAGCTTTCTTT; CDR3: CSAYSPSGADTEAFF
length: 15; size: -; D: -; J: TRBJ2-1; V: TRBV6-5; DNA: TGTGCCAGCAGTTACTCGAGGACAGTATACAATGAGCAGTTCTTC; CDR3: CASSYSRTVYNEQFF
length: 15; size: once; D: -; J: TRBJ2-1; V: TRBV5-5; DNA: TGTGCCAGCAGCCGAAGTCATGGTACCTACAATGAGCAGTTCTTC; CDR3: CASSRSHGTYNEQFF
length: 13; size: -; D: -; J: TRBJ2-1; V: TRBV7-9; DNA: TGTGCCAGCAGCTTTTTAAATGGAAATGAGCAGTTCTTC; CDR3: CASSFLNGNEQFF
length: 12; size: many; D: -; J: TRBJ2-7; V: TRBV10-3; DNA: TGTGCCATCAGTGAGTTAGGGAACGAGCAGTACTTC; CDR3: CAISELGNEQYF
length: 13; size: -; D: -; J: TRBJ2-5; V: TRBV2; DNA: TGTGCCAGCCACAAGGGGTACCAAGAGACCCAGTACTTC; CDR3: CASHKGYQETQYF
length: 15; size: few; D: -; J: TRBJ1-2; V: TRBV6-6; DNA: TGTGCCAGCACGCCTCGCGTAGGAACAGCCTATGGCTACACCTTC; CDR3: CASTPRVGTAYGYTF
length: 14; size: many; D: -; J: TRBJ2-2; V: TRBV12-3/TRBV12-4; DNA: TGTGCCAGCAGTATGGGACAATACACCGGGGAGCTGTTTTTT; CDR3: CASSMGQYTGELFF
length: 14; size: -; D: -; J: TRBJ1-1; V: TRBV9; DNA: TGTGCCAGCAGCCAAACCACCGGGACCGCTGAAGCTTTCTTT; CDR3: CASSQTTGTAEAFF
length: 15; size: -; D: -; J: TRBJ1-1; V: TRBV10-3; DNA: TGTGCCATCAGTCGGGGGCCTAGGGAAGACACTGAAGCTTTCTTT; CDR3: CAISRGPREDTEAFF
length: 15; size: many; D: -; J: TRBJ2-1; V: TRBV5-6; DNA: TGTGCCAGCAGCCCTGTTGGCCGGGGGGCCGGTGAGCAGTTCTTC; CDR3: CASSPVGRGAGEQFF
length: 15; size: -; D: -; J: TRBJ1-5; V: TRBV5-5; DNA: TGTGCCAGCAGCTTGATGGGGGCCGTAGGTCAGCCCCAGCATTTT; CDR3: CASSLMGAVGQPQHF
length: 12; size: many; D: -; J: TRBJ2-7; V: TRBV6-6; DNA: TGTGCCAGCGTTGGGCGGTCCTACGAGCAGTACTTC; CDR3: CASVGRSYEQYF
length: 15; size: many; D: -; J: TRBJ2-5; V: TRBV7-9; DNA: TGTGCCAGCACCCTAGGACTCGGACAAAGAGAAACCCAGTACTTC; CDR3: CASTLGLGQRETQYF
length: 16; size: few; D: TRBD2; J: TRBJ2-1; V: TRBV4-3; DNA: TGCGCCAGCAGCCAAGGGGATGGCGGGGGATACAATGAGCAGTTCTTC; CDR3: CASSQGDGGGYNEQFF
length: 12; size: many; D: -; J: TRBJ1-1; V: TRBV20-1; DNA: TGCAGTGCTACTGCACGGGGTGATGAAGCTTTCTTT; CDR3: CSATARGDEAFF
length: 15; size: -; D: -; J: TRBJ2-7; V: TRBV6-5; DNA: TGTGCCAGCAGGTTTACTAGAACCTCTTCCTACGAGCAGTACTTC; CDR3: CASRFTRTSSYEQYF
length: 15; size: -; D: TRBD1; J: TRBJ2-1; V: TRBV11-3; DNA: TGTGCCAGCAGCTTAGCGGGGACAGTCGACAATGAGCAGTTCTTC; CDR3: CASSLAGTVDNEQFF
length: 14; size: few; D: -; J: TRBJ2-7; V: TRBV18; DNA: TGTGCCAGCTCACCGGGGCCAGGGGGGGAAGAGCAGTACTTC; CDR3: CASSPGPGGEEQYF
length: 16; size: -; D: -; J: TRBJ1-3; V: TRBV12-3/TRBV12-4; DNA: TGTGCCAGCAGTTTACAAAATCAGGGGCGAAGAAACACCATATATTTT; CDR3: CASSLQNQGRRNTIYF
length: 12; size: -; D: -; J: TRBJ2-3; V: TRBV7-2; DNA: TGTGCCAGCAGCTTCTATATAGATACGCAGTATTTT; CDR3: CASSFYIDTQYF
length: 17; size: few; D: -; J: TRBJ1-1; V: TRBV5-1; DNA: TGCGCCAGCAACCCCCGAGAGGGGGAGTGGGAGGGGTCTGAAGCTTTCTTT; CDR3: CASNPREGEWEGSEAFF
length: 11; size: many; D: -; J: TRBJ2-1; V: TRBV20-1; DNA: TGCAGTGCCGTAACCGCGTATGAGCAGTTCTTC; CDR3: CSAVTAYEQFF
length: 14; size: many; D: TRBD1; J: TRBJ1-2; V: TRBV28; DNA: TGTGCCAGCAGCGACGGACAGGGCGTAGGGGGCTACACCTTC; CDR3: CASSDGQGVGGYTF
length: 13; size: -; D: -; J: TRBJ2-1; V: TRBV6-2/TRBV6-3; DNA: TGTGCCAGCAGAGGCTCGGCATCGGTTGAGCAGTTCTTC; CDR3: CASRGSASVEQFF